This T cell receptor (beta chain) originates from a study of blood T cell repertoires in COVID-19. The table came from immunoSEQ multiplex PCR; TCRdb's copy has only in-frame clones and leaves some out. The table lists around 150,000 clones, approximately 80% of them singletons, with 7% in the top ten. Germline V CDR1 and CDR2: SGHRS, YFSETQ. Trimming removed 4 bases at V and 8 bases at J, with 16 bases between. CDR3 size: 14 residues. Sample: peripheral blood. The rearrangement joins TRBV5-1 to TRBJ2-1, with D perhaps TRBD2 (6 bases). This TCR was sampled from a woman aged 40-49 years with COVID-19, enrolled during active disease. The CDR3 coding sequence is TGCGCCAGCAGCGGTGGCAGAGGAGGGGATGAGCAGTTCTTC. Its protein is CASSGGRGGDEQFF.